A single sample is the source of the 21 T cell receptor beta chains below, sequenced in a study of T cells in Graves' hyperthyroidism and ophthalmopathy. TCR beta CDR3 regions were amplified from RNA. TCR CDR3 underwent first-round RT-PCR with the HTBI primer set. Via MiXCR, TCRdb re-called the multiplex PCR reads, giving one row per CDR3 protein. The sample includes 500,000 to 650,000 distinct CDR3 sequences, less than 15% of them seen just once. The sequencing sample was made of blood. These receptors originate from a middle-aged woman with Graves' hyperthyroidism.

DNA of the CDR3: TGCGCCAGCAGCTCTCATAGCGGGAGTGTGTCCGAGACCCAGTACTTC. Amino acid sequence: CASSSHSGSVSETQYF. The chain combines TRBV5-1 with TRBJ2-5; 9 bases map to TRBD2. The trim removed 3 bases at V and 5 bases at J, leaving 11 bases unmatched. This CDR3 contains 16 residues. Germline lookup yields CDR1 SGHRS and CDR2 YFSETQ.

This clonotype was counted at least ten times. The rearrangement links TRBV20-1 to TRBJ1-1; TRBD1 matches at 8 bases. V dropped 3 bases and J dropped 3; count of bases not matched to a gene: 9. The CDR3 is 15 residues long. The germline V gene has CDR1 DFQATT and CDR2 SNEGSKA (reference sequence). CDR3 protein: CSASRADRGHTEAFF. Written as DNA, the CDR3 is TGCAGTGCTAGTAGGGCAGACAGGGGTCACACTGAAGCTTTCTTT.

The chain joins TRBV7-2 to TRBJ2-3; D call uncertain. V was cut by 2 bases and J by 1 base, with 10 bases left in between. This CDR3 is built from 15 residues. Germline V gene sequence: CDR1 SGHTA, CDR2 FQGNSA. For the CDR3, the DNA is TGTGCCAGCAGCTTAATGCAGGCGGGCACAGATACGCAGTATTTT. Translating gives CASSLMQAGTDTQYF.

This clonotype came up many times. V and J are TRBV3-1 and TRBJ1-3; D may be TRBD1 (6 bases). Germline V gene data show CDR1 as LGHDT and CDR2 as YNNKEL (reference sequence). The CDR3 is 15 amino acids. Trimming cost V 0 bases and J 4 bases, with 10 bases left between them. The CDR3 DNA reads TGTGCCAGCAGCCAAGAACGGACAGCGGGAAACACCATATATTTT. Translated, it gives CASSQERTAGNTIYF.

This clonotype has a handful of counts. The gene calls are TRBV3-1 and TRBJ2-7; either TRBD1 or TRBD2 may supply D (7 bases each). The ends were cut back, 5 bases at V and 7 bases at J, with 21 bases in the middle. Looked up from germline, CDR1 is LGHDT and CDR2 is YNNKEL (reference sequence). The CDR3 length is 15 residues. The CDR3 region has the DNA TGTGCCAGCAGCTTAGGGCAGGGGGGGGTTTGGGAGCAGTACTTC. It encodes CASSLGQGGVWEQYF.

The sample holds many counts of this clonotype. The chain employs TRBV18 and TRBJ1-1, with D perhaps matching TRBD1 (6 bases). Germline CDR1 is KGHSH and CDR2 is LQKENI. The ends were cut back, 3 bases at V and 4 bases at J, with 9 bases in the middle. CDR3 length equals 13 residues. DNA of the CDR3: TGTGCCAGCTCACCGGGGGCGCGCACTGAAGCTTTCTTT. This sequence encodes CASSPGARTEAFF.

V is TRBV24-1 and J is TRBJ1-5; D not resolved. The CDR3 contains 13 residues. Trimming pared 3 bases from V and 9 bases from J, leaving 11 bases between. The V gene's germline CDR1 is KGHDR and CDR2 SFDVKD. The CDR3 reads CATSDRTLGPQHF. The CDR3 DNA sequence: TGTGCCACCAGTGATCGGACCTTGGGGCCCCAGCATTTT.

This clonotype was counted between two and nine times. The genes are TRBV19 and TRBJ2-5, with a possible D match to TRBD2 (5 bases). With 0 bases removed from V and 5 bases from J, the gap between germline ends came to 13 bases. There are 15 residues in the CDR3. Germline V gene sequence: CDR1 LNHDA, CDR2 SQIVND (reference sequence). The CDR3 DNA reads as TGTGCCAGTAGTATAGAGGAGGATCCGGGGGAGACCCAGTACTTC. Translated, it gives CASSIEEDPGETQYF.

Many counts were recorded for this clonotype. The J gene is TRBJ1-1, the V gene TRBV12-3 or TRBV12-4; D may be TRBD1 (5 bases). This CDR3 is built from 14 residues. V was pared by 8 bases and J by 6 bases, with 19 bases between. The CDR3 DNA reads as TGTGCCAGCGAACCCCCAGGGTCGAGTCCTGAAGCTTTCTTT. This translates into CASEPPGSSPEAFF.

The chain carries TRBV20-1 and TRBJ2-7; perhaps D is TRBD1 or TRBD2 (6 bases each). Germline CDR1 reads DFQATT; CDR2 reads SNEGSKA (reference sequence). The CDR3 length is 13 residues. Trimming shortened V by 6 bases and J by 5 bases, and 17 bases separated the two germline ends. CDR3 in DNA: TGCAGTGCCGGGGGAACAGGGCGCGACGAGCAGTACTTC. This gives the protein CSAGGTGRDEQYF.

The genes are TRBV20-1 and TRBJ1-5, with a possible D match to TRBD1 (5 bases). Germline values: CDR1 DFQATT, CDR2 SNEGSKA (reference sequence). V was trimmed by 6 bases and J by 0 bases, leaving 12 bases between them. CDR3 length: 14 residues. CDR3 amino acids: CSAPTAYSNQPQHF. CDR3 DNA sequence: TGCAGTGCCCCGACAGCATATAGCAATCAGCCCCAGCATTTT.

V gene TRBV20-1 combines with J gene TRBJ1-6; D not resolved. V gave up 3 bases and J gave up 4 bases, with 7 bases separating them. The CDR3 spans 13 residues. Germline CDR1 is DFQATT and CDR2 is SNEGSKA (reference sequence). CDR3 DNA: TGCAGTGCTAGCGCGGGTTATAATTCACCCCTCCACTTT. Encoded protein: CSASAGYNSPLHF.

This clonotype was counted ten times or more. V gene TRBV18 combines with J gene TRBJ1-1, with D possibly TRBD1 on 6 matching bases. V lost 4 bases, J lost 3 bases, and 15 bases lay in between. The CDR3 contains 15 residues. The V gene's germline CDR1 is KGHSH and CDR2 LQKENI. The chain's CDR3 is CASSLPTGTDTEAFF. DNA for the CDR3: TGTGCCAGCTCACTACCGACAGGTACGGACACTGAAGCTTTCTTT.

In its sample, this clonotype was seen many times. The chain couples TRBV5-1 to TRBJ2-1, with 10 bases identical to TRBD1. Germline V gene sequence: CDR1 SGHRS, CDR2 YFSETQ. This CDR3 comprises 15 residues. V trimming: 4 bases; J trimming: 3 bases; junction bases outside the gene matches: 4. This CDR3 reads CASSPTGGDYNEQFF. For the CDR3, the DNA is TGCGCCAGCAGCCCGACAGGGGGCGACTACAATGAGCAGTTCTTC.

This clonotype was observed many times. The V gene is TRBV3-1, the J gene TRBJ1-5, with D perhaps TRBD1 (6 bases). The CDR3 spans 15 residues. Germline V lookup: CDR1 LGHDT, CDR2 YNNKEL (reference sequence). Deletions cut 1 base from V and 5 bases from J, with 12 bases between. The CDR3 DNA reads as TGTGCCAGCAGCCAAGCAGGGGTCTTCGATCAGCCCCAGCATTTT. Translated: CASSQAGVFDQPQHF.

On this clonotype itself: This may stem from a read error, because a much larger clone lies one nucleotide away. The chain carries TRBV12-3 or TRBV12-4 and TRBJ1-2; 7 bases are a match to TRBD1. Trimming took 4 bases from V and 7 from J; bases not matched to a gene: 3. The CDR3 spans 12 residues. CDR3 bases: TGTGCCAGCAGTTCACAGGGGACTGGCTACACCTTC. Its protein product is CASSSQGTGYTF.

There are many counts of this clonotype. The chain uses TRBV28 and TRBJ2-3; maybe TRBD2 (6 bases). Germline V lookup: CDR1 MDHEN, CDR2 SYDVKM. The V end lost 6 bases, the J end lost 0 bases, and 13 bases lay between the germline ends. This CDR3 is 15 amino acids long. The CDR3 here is CASREGLISTDTQYF. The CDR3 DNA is TGTGCCAGCAGGGAGGGACTTATTAGCACAGATACGCAGTATTTT.

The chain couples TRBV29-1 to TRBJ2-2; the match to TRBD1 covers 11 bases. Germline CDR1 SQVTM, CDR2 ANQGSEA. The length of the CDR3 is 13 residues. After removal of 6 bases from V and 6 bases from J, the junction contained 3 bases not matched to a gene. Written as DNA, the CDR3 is TGCAGCGTCGGACAGGGGGCGGCCGGGGAGCTGTTTTTT. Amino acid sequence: CSVGQGAAGELFF.

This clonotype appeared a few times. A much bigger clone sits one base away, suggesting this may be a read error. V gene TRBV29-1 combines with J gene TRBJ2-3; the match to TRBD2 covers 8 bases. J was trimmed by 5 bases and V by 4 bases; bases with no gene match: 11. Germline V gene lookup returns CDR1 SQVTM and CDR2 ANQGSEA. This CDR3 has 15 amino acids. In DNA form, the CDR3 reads TGCAGCGTTGGTCGTCCAGCGGGAGATGAAGATACGCAGTATTTT. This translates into CSVGRPAGDEDTQYF.

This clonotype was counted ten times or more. CDR3 in DNA: TGTGCCAGCAGCCAAGATCGGGTTGGAACAGACCGCTATGGCTACACCTTC. It yields the protein CASSQDRVGTDRYGYTF. The V gene is TRBV14, the J gene TRBJ1-2; D is uncertain. Looked up from germline, CDR1 is SGHDN and CDR2 is FVKESK. The CDR3 covers 17 residues. The V and J ends lost 0 bases and 4 bases respectively, with 18 bases between them.

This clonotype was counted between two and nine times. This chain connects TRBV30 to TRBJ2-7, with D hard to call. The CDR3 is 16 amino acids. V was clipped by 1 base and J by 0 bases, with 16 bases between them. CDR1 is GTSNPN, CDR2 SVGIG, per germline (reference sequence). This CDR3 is CAWSGDRAGYSYEQYF. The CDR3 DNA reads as TGTGCCTGGAGTGGGGATCGGGCAGGATACTCCTACGAGCAGTACTTC.